Shown below are 27 T cell receptor beta chains from a single sample sequenced in a study of tumor-infiltrating lymphocytes in primary liver carcinoma. Making TCR beta cDNA involved approximately 530 ng total RNA and a constant-region primer. Three-round nested multiplex PCR performed with slightly modified ARM-PCR produced the TCR beta libraries. Running around 10 cycles apiece, the first two PCR rounds relied on TRBV1-TRBV30 forward primers together with a C-beta reverse primer. TCRdb reprocessed the multiplex PCR reads with MiXCR, giving one entry per CDR3 protein. The repertoire holds 300,000 to 350,000 distinct CDR3 sequences, less than 75% seen once, with approximately 5.9% in the top ten. RNA isolated from unsorted whole blood supplied the blood RNA, with germline DNA also extracted. Sequencing used peripheral blood. These TCRs come from a man aged 40-55 years with primary liver carcinoma and hepatitis B virus infection.

V usage is TRBV30 and J usage is TRBJ1-2; no clear D. CDR3 size: 12 residues. Germline V lookup: CDR1 GTSNPN, CDR2 SVGIG (reference sequence). The CDR3 is CVYQTDSYGYTF. In DNA form, the CDR3 reads TGTGTCTACCAGACGGATAGCTATGGCTACACCTTC.

A word on this clonotype: The junction differs from germline at one of its ends, possibly a read error. V and J are TRBV11-2 and TRBJ1-2; possibly TRBD1 for D (5 bases). The germline gives CDR1 SGHAT, CDR2 FQNNGV. The CDR3 extends over 14 amino acids. CDR3 coding DNA: TGTGCCAACAGCAAACAGGAAGACTTCTATGGCTACACCTTC. Its translation: CANSKQEDFYGYTF. The full variable domain, its missing parts supplied by reference TRBV11-2 and TRBJ1-2, is EAGVAQSPRYKIIEKRQSVAFWCNPISGHATLYWYQQILGQGPKLLIQFQNNGVVDDSQLPKDRFSAERLKGVDSTLKIQPAKLEDSAVYLCANSKQEDFYGYTFGSGTRLTVV.

This clonotype was counted ten times or more. The CDR3 sequence is CASSVTGLGSGEQYF. In DNA, the CDR3 is TGTGCCAGCAGCGTTACAGGGTTGGGGTCCGGCGAGCAGTACTTC. The V gene is TRBV11-2, the J gene TRBJ2-7; the D gene is possibly TRBD1 (6 bases). V gave up 5 bases and J gave up 6 bases, with 20 bases separating them. Germline CDR1 SGHAT, CDR2 FQNNGV. The CDR3 is 15 amino acids.

For this clonotype: A junction boundary mismatches the germline segment, possibly from a read error. The rearrangement joins TRBV11-2 to TRBJ2-2; D could derive from TRBD1 or TRBD2 (5 bases each). CDR3 length: 14 amino acids. Germline CDR1 is SGHAT and CDR2 is FQNNGV. DNA of the CDR3: TGTACCAGCAGCTTAGATCTAGGGGCCGGGGAGCTATTTTTT. It specifies CTSSLDLGAGELFF.

About this clonotype itself: At one of its ends the junction is not consistent with the germline gene, which may arise from a read error. The chain uses TRBV11-2 and TRBJ1-3, with 9 bases that match TRBD1. Germline CDR1 reads SGHAT; CDR2 reads FQNNGV. CDR3 length: 16 residues. CDR3 protein: CASSFRGQGSGNTLYF. The DNA of the CDR3 is TGTGCCAGCAGCTTTAGGGGACAGGGCTCTGGAAACACCTTATATTTC. The full variable domain, with the rest looked up from reference TRBV11-2 and TRBJ1-3, is EAGVAQSPRYKIIEKRQSVAFWCNPISGHATLYWYQQILGQGPKLLIQFQNNGVVDDSQLPKDRFSAERLKGVDSTLKIQPAKLEDSAVYLCASSFRGQGSGNTLYFGEGSWLTVV.

The chain links TRBV25-1 to TRBJ2-4; D may be TRBD1 or TRBD2 (6 bases each). Deletions cut 3 bases from V and 6 bases from J, with 12 bases between. The CDR3 consists of 14 residues. Looked up from germline, CDR1 is MGHDK and CDR2 is SYGVNS. The CDR3 DNA is TGTGCCAGCAGTGACGGGGGCCGGGGAAACATTCAGTACTTC. This sequence encodes CASSDGGRGNIQYF.

This clonotype was observed a few times. The final CDR3 position lacks the conserved phenylalanine or tryptophan, pointing to a likely read error. V usage is TRBV4-2 and J usage is TRBJ2-7; 8 positions agree with TRBD2. Germline assignment: CDR1 LGHNA and CDR2 YNFKEQ. This CDR3 region has 16 residues. The trim removed 2 bases at V and 1 base at J, leaving 7 bases unmatched. CDR3 nucleotide sequence: TGTGCCAGCAGCCAACCCCTAGCGGGTGGTTCCTACGAGCAGTACTTA. Translating gives CASSQPLAGGSYEQYL.

This clonotype was detected once. This chain uses TRBV24-1 with TRBJ2-7, with D possibly called TRBD1 or TRBD2 (6 bases each). Germline V gene data show CDR1 as KGHDR and CDR2 as SFDVKD. V lost 4 bases to trimming and J lost 4 bases, with 10 bases between them. This CDR3 has 13 residues. CDR3 sequence reads: CATSELGGYEQYF. The DNA for the CDR3 is TGTGCCACCAGTGAACTAGGGGGGTACGAGCAGTACTTC.

This clonotype appeared many times. The chain employs TRBV11-2 and TRBJ2-7, with a tentative D call TRBD1 (6 bases). V dropped 1 base and J dropped 0 bases, with 13 bases sitting between them. Germline CDR1 and CDR2: SGHAT and FQNNGV. The CDR3 is made up of 16 amino acids. The CDR3 sequence: CASSLVVTGSSYEQYF. The CDR3 coding sequence is TGTGCCAGCAGCTTAGTTGTAACAGGGAGCTCCTACGAGCAGTACTTC.

This clonotype was seen only a few times. The CDR3 is CASSKTSGLWDEQFF. CDR3 nucleotides: TGTGCCAGCAGCAAGACTAGCGGGTTATGGGATGAGCAGTTCTTC. This chain connects TRBV5-8 to TRBJ2-1, with 10 bases that match TRBD2. With V trimmed by 4 bases and J by 8 bases, 9 bases remained unmatched. Germline assignment: CDR1 SGHTS and CDR2 YDEGEE. This CDR3 contains 15 residues.

Points on this clonotype: A much larger clone differs from this one at a single base, so this may be a read error. The chain uses TRBV6-5 and TRBJ2-7; D is perhaps TRBD2 (5 bases). Germline V gene lookup returns CDR1 MNHEY and CDR2 SVGAGI. The germline V and J ends were trimmed by 0 bases and 0 bases, with 21 bases remaining between them. This CDR3 is built from 19 residues. The CDR3 DNA reads TGTGCCAGCAGTTACTCCAAATGGAGGCCATTCACAAGCTCCTACGAGCAGTACTTC. Its translation: CASSYSKWRPFTSSYEQYF.

To note about this clonotype: At one end, the junction sequence differs from germline, possibly due to a read error. CDR3 nucleotide sequence: TGTGTCAGCAGAATCCATTATGGGGGCACAGATATGCAGTATTTT. Protein sequence: CVSRIHYGGTDMQYF. The chain recombines TRBV11-2 with TRBJ2-3; D possibly corresponds to TRBD1 (6 bases). There are 15 residues in the CDR3. Germline CDR1 reads SGHAT; CDR2 reads FQNNGV. The full variable domain, completed using reference TRBV11-2 and TRBJ2-3, is EAGVAQSPRYKIIEKRQSVAFWCNPISGHATLYWYQQILGQGPKLLIQFQNNGVVDDSQLPKDRFSAERLKGVDSTLKIQPAKLEDSAVYLCVSRIHYGGTDMQYFGPGTRLTVL.

About this clonotype: The missing conserved phenylalanine or tryptophan at the end of this CDR3 makes a read error likely. The chain employs TRBV11-2 and TRBJ2-7; 7 positions agree with TRBD1. The V gene end was trimmed by 4 bases and the J gene end by 3 bases; junction bases not matched to a gene: 6. The CDR3 is 14 residues long. Germline V gives CDR1 SGHAT, CDR2 FQNNGV. As DNA, the CDR3 is TGTGCCAGCAGCTCTCGGGCAGGGGGCTACGAGCAGTACCAC. It specifies CASSSRAGGYEQYH.

A few counts support this clonotype. The rearrangement uses TRBV7-9 and TRBJ2-1, with 8 bases aligning to TRBD2. Per germline, CDR1 SEHNR and CDR2 FQNEAQ (reference sequence). The CDR3 totals 14 residues. With V trimmed by 1 base and J by 9 bases, 5 bases remained unmatched. This CDR3 reads CASSLGTSRGEQFF. The CDR3 DNA reads TGTGCCAGCAGCTTAGGGACTAGCCGGGGTGAGCAGTTCTTC. The full variable domain, its missing parts supplied by reference TRBV7-9 and TRBJ2-1, is DTGVSQNPRHKITKRGQNVTFRCDPISEHNRLYWYRQTLGQGPEFLTYFQNEAQLEKSRLLSDRFSAERPKGSFSTLEIQRTEQGDSAMYLCASSLGTSRGEQFFGPGTRLTVL.

Details on this clonotype: Relative to the germline gene, one junction end is altered; a read error may explain this. The chain uses TRBV12-3 or TRBV12-4 and TRBJ2-1; D unclear. This CDR3 has 12 amino acids. Here the CDR3 reads CACSFVHNGQFF. The CDR3, as DNA: TGTGCCTGCAGTTTTGTCCACAATGGGCAGTTCTTC.

This clonotype was seen just once. Compared with germline, one end of the junction differs, possibly owing to a read error. The gene calls are TRBV4-3 and TRBJ1-2; 7 bases map to TRBD1. CDR1 is LGHNA and CDR2 is YSLEER in the germline V gene. CDR3 length: 16 amino acids. The chain's CDR3 is CASGQEAGQRLYGYTF. The CDR3, as DNA: TGCGCCAGCGGCCAAGAAGCGGGACAGAGACTCTATGGCTACACCTTC.

Remarks on this clonotype: An end of the junction differs from the germline gene, which may be a read error. The chain uses TRBV6-6 and TRBJ2-4; tentative D call: TRBD2 (6 bases). The CDR3 totals 17 residues. The germline CDR1 and CDR2 sequences are MNHNY and SVGAGI (reference sequence). CDR3 loop: CASSYLGEATPKDIKYF. The DNA for the CDR3 is TGTGCCAGCAGTTACCTGGGGGAGGCAACCCCTAAGGACATTAAGTACTTC.

Note on this clonotype: The junction departs from the called germline gene at one end, perhaps through a read error. V gene TRBV5-4 combines with J gene TRBJ2-7; D remains ambiguous. Germline loops: CDR1 SGHNT, CDR2 YYREEE (reference sequence). The CDR3 is made up of 12 amino acids. The CDR3 nucleotides read TGTGCCTGCAGCTTAGACGTATACGAGCAGTACTTC. Its translation is CACSLDVYEQYF. Looking up the rest from reference TRBV5-4 and TRBJ2-7 gives the full variable domain: ETGVTQSPTHLIKTRGQQVTLRCSSQSGHNTVSWYQQALGQGPQFIFQYYREEENGRGNFPPRFSGLQFPNYSSELNVNALELDDSALYLCACSLDVYEQYFGPGTRLTVT.

This chain uses TRBV5-4 with TRBJ2-3; D gene unclear. V lost 2 bases to trimming and J lost 6 bases, with 7 bases between them. Germline CDR1 reads SGHNT; CDR2 reads YYREEE (reference sequence). The CDR3 loop spans 12 amino acids. In DNA, the CDR3 is TGTGCCAGCAGCTTTTTGTTCGATACGCAGTATTTT. Protein: CASSFLFDTQYF.

As for this clonotype: The CDR3 does not end in the conserved phenylalanine or tryptophan, so this is likely a read error. The V gene is TRBV29-1, the J gene TRBJ2-2; D uncertain. Trimming took 7 bases from V and 0 from J, leaving 6 bases between them. The CDR3 is 12 amino acids. The germline V gene has CDR1 SQVTM and CDR2 ANQGSEA. CDR3: CSAITNTGELFI. CDR3 nucleotides: TGCAGCGCCATCACGAACACCGGGGAGCTGTTTATT.

A word on this clonotype: A read error is likely, as this CDR3 ends without the conserved phenylalanine or tryptophan. V is TRBV18 and J is TRBJ2-3; D not resolved. The length of the CDR3 is 13 residues. Germline loops: CDR1 KGHSH, CDR2 LQKENI. Trimming stripped 4 bases from V and 6 bases from J, with 11 bases between. The CDR3 DNA is TGTGCCAGCTCACAGGGATCTGTGGATACGCAGTATTTA. This encodes CASSQGSVDTQYL.

The chain has TRBV4-1 and TRBJ2-7; a possible D gene is TRBD2 (6 bases). CDR3 size: 14 residues. Germline CDR1 MGHRA, CDR2 YSYEKL. The V end was cut by 4 bases, the J end by 1 base, with 11 bases between. Written as DNA, the CDR3 is TGCGCCAGCAGCCCACTCCTAGCGTCCTACGAGCAGTACTTC. Amino acids: CASSPLLASYEQYF.

On this clonotype itself: A clone one base away is much larger, so this may be a read error. The genes are TRBV4-2 and TRBJ2-7; D gene uncertain. CDR3 length equals 13 residues. Per germline, CDR1 LGHNA and CDR2 YNFKEQ. CDR3 residues: CVSSQDVHGEQYF. CDR3 DNA sequence: TGTGTCAGCAGCCAAGACGTACATGGGGAGCAGTACTTC.

This clonotype was detected only once. A much more abundant neighbour one base away suggests this may be a read error. V gene TRBV11-3 combines with J gene TRBJ1-2, with a weak D call TRBD1 (5 bases). Per germline, CDR1 SGHNT and CDR2 YENEEA. This CDR3 contains 11 residues. CDR3 sequence: CASHGGYGFTF. The CDR3 DNA is TGTGCCAGCCACGGGGGGTATGGCTTCACCTTC.

This clonotype has more than one count but fewer than ten. The chain has TRBV4-2 and TRBJ1-4; D not certain. This CDR3 region has 13 residues. The V gene lost 0 bases and the J gene lost 8 bases, with 7 bases spanning the gap. Germline assignment: CDR1 LGHNA and CDR2 YNFKEQ. CDR3 loop: CASSQERREKLFF. CDR3 bases: TGTGCCAGCAGCCAAGAACGGAGGGAAAAACTGTTTTTT.

CDR3 protein: CASSSGAGSAGELFF. CDR3 in DNA: TGTGCCAGCAGCTCAGGAGCGGGTTCGGCCGGGGAGCTGTTTTTT. The rearrangement uses TRBV11-2 and TRBJ2-2; a possible D gene is TRBD2 (6 bases). Trimming shortened V by 4 bases and J by 6 bases, and 15 bases separated the two germline ends. The CDR3 covers 15 residues. Per germline, CDR1 SGHAT and CDR2 FQNNGV.

This clonotype was observed once. The chain carries TRBV7-8 and TRBJ2-1; 10 bases line up with TRBD2. The CDR3 has 16 residues. Germline-derived CDR1 and CDR2 are SGHVS and FQNEAQ. V dropped 7 bases and J dropped 5; count of bases not matched to a gene: 11. CDR3 bases: TGTGCCAGCACACCTAGGGGGACTAGCGTGCACAATGAGCAGTTCTTC. This encodes CASTPRGTSVHNEQFF.